This TCR beta chain was obtained from a study of T cells after yellow fever vaccination. Broader study findings: Most clones from primary vaccination were detected again post-booster (about 95% CD4, roughly 85% CD8).

This clonotype was seen many times. Its specificity is not known. The CDR3 length is 12 residues. The germline gives CDR1 DFQATT, CDR2 SNEGSKA (reference sequence). After removal of 5 bases from V and 6 bases from J, the junction contained 6 bases not matched to a gene. TCRdb reanalysed the 5' RACE reads using MiXCR and keeps one entry per CDR3 protein. The repertoire holds 200,000 to 250,000 distinct CDR3 sequences, with about 7.1% as singletons. The source is a man aged 25-45 years who received the YFV17D yellow fever vaccine. The chain recombines TRBV20-1 with TRBJ2-5; 7 bases match TRBD1. Sequenced here: CD4+ T cells sorted from PBMCs, sampled 15 days after the yellow fever booster vaccination. In DNA, the CDR3 is TGCAGTGCTCAAAGGGACAGCCAGACCCAGTACTTC. As protein: CSAQRDSQTQYF.